These 28 T cell receptor beta chains came from one sample sequenced in a study of blood T cell repertoires in COVID-19. This table comes from immunoSEQ multiplex PCR, and its TCRdb copy is limited to in-frame clones, with some not included. This table holds about 52,000 clones, about 82% found once. What was sequenced was peripheral blood. These TCRs come from a woman over 75 with acute or convalescent COVID-19.

The J gene is TRBJ2-2, the V gene TRBV3-1 (or the pseudogene TRBV3-2), with 9 bases aligning to TRBD2. This CDR3 region has 13 residues. Germline V gene data show CDR1 as LGHDT and CDR2 as YNNKEL (reference sequence). J was trimmed by 8 bases and V by 6 bases; bases with no gene match: 4. The CDR3 nucleotides are TGTGCCAGCAGTTCTAGCGGGATAGGGGAGCTGTTTTTT. This codes for CASSSSGIGELFF.

The V gene is TRBV2, the J gene TRBJ1-2, with 9 bases identical to TRBD1. Trimming removed 7 bases from V and 1 base from J; junction bases left unmatched: 4. This CDR3 has 14 amino acids. CDR1 and CDR2 from the germline V gene are SNHLY and FYNNEI. CDR3 sequence reads: CASIRDRDNYGYTF. CDR3 coding DNA: TGTGCCAGCATCCGGGACAGGGATAACTATGGCTACACCTTC.

V usage is TRBV19 and J usage is TRBJ2-3; tentative D call: TRBD1 (6 bases). The CDR3 is 13 amino acids. Per the germline V gene, CDR1 is LNHDA and CDR2 is SQIVND (reference sequence). V was trimmed by 5 bases and J by 1 base, leaving 7 bases between them. CDR3 sequence reads: CASSRTGTDTQYF. The CDR3 bases are TGTGCCAGTAGTCGGACAGGCACAGATACGCAGTATTTT.

This sequence joins TRBV19 and TRBJ1-2; perhaps TRBD1 as D (6 bases). V was pared by 5 bases and J by 2 bases, with 9 bases between. The CDR3 has 13 residues. Germline lookup yields CDR1 LNHDA and CDR2 SQIVND (reference sequence). The CDR3 region is CASSHRENYGYTF. CDR3 nucleotide sequence: TGTGCCAGTAGTCACAGGGAGAACTATGGCTACACCTTC.

The chain carries TRBV5-1 and TRBJ2-3; TRBD1 agrees at 7 bases. Germline lookup yields CDR1 SGHRS and CDR2 YFSETQ. The CDR3 spans 14 residues. Germline trimming cut 2 bases from V and 1 base from J; bases unmatched to any gene: 1. The CDR3 coding sequence is TGCGCCAGCAGCTTCGGACAGGGCACAGATACGCAGTATTTT. Translated, it gives CASSFGQGTDTQYF.

This clone occurred once. The chain is built from TRBV18 and TRBJ1-5; 7 nucleotides agree with TRBD1. J lost 4 bases, V lost 4 bases, and 7 bases had no gene match. The CDR3 is 15 amino acids. The germline V gene encodes CDR1 KGHSH and CDR2 LQKENI. The CDR3 DNA reads TGTGCCAGCTCACGCAACTTGGGACAGAATCAGCCCCAGCATTTT. Amino acids: CASSRNLGQNQPQHF.

This chain uses TRBV6-5 with TRBJ2-1, with D unclear. V lost 6 bases, J lost 6 bases, and 18 bases lay in between. This CDR3 is 15 amino acids long. The germline CDR1 and CDR2 sequences are MNHEY and SVGAGI. The CDR3 region is CASSNLTPGSNEQFF. For the CDR3, the DNA is TGTGCCAGCAGCAACCTCACCCCCGGGTCCAATGAGCAGTTCTTC.

This clone was recorded a few times. The chain employs TRBV5-1 and TRBJ1-2; a possible D gene is TRBD1 (6 bases). CDR3 length equals 14 residues. V was cut by 4 bases and J by 8 bases, with 18 bases left in between. CDR1 SGHRS and CDR2 YFSETQ come from the germline V gene. For the CDR3, the DNA is TGCGCCAGCAGCCTGTACCGGGACATGGAGGGCTACACCTTC. Encoded protein: CASSLYRDMEGYTF.

A single count supports this clone. V usage is TRBV7-2 and J usage is TRBJ1-3; the match to TRBD1 covers 8 bases. J gave up 0 bases and V 6 bases, and 4 bases lay outside the gene matches. Germline CDR1 and CDR2: SGHTA and FQGNSA. CDR3 size: 15 residues. The CDR3 DNA reads TGTGCCAGCAGATCTACAGGGGGCTCTGGAAACACCATATATTTT. Translation: CASRSTGGSGNTIYF.

The rearrangement links TRBV7-9 to TRBJ2-5; 11 nucleotides agree with TRBD2. After removal of 6 bases from V and 5 bases from J, the junction contained 5 bases not matched to a gene. Germline V gives CDR1 SEHNR, CDR2 FQNEAQ (reference sequence). CDR3 size: 14 residues. For the CDR3, the DNA is TGTGCCAGCAGTTCTACTAGCGGGGGTGAGACCCAGTACTTC. Amino acid sequence: CASSSTSGGETQYF.

The V and J genes are TRBV6-2 or TRBV6-3 and TRBJ1-5, with D perhaps TRBD1 (5 bases). CDR1 is MNHEY, CDR2 SVGEGT, per germline. Trimming took off 2 bases at V and 7 bases at J, with 9 bases between the two ends. CDR3 length equals 13 residues. The CDR3 nucleotides are TGTGCCAGCAGTTACGGGGGGTCCCAGCCCCAGCATTTT. Its protein product is CASSYGGSQPQHF.

The chain is built from TRBV7-9 and TRBJ1-4; D possibly corresponds to TRBD1 (6 bases). The germline gives CDR1 SEHNR, CDR2 FQNEAQ (reference sequence). This CDR3 spans 12 amino acids. The V gene lost 5 bases and the J gene lost 7 bases, with 8 bases spanning the gap. The CDR3 here is CASSRDIEKLFF. The CDR3 DNA reads as TGTGCCAGCAGCAGGGACATTGAAAAACTGTTTTTT.

The V gene is TRBV4-2, the J gene TRBJ1-4; unclear D gene. In germline, CDR1 is LGHNA, CDR2 YNFKEQ. The CDR3 extends over 15 amino acids. V gave up 4 bases and J gave up 5 bases, with 14 bases separating them. The CDR3 nucleotides are TGTGCCAGCAGCCCAGCCGGTTCGAGGAATGAAAAACTGTTTTTT. It specifies CASSPAGSRNEKLFF.

The V and J genes are TRBV7-9 and TRBJ2-7; 10 nucleotides match TRBD2. Trimming removed 1 base from V and 3 bases from J; junction bases left unmatched: 6. CDR3 length: 16 residues. CDR1 is SEHNR and CDR2 is FQNEAQ in the germline V gene (reference sequence). The chain's CDR3 is CASSLVFGTSVYEQYV. CDR3 bases: TGTGCCAGCAGCTTAGTTTTTGGGACTAGCGTCTACGAGCAGTACGTC.

This chain uses TRBV11-3 with TRBJ1-4, with D maybe TRBD1 (5 bases). V lost 5 bases and J 0 bases, leaving 13 bases between the germline ends. The germline V gene encodes CDR1 SGHNT and CDR2 YENEEA. The CDR3 sequence is 16 residues long. CDR3: CASSLLRGATNEKLFF. The DNA for the CDR3 is TGTGCCAGCAGCCTACTTCGGGGGGCAACTAATGAAAAACTGTTTTTT.

The chain has TRBV6-5 and TRBJ2-7, with 7 positions matching TRBD1. Per the germline V gene, CDR1 is MNHEY and CDR2 is SVGAGI. The CDR3 runs to 13 residues. V shed 6 bases, J shed 3 bases, and the junction held 5 bases outside the gene matches. CDR3 DNA sequence: TGTGCCAGCAGGGCCAGGGGGAACTACGAGCAGTACTTC. This sequence encodes CASRARGNYEQYF.

This clone was seen a handful of times. The CDR3 DNA is TGCAGCGCTGACCCTGAGGGGGTTGAGGGCTACACCTTC. Translated, it gives CSADPEGVEGYTF. The chain uses TRBV29-1 and TRBJ1-2; the D gene is possibly TRBD1 (6 bases). Germline lookup yields CDR1 SQVTM and CDR2 ANQGSEA. V lost 7 bases and J lost 8, with 20 bases in between. This CDR3 is built from 13 residues.

This clone came up a few times. The chain links TRBV11-2 to TRBJ1-1; D is unclear. Between the trimmed V and J ends, which lost 6 bases and 0 bases, there was a span of 17 bases. The germline V gene has CDR1 SGHAT and CDR2 FQNNGV. The CDR3 is 16 residues long. CDR3 DNA sequence: TGTGCCAGCAGAAATGGAAGGACTGCCATGAACACTGAAGCTTTCTTT. Protein: CASRNGRTAMNTEAFF.

Points on this clone: The CDR3 end shows no conserved phenylalanine or tryptophan, and so a read error is likely. The V gene is TRBV28, the J gene TRBJ1-2; 7 bases are a match to TRBD1. Germline CDR1 is MDHEN and CDR2 is SYDVKM. This CDR3 has 14 residues. V lost 3 bases and J lost 4; bases outside the gene matches: 5. CDR3 in DNA: TGTGCCAGCAGTTTTCTTGCAGGGGGCTATGGCTACACCCTC. The encoded protein is CASSFLAGGYGYTL.

The chain recombines TRBV15 with TRBJ1-2; 9 nucleotides line up with TRBD1. This CDR3 spans 14 amino acids. V lost 3 bases, J lost 2 bases, and 1 base stayed unmatched. CDR1 is LNHNV and CDR2 is YYDKDF in the germline V gene (reference sequence). The CDR3 loop is CATSRGQGNYGYTF. DNA for the CDR3: TGTGCCACCAGCAGGGGACAGGGCAACTATGGCTACACCTTC.

The V and J genes are TRBV13 and TRBJ2-1; D is undetermined. The CDR3 contains 11 residues. The germline V and J ends were trimmed by 0 bases and 10 bases, with 4 bases remaining between them. Germline V gives CDR1 PRHDT, CDR2 FYEKMQ (reference sequence). In DNA form, the CDR3 reads TGTGCCAGCAGCTTAGGCGGGGAGCAGTTCTTC. Its translation is CASSLGGEQFF.

The chain recombines TRBV7-2 with TRBJ1-1; no reliable D call. The CDR3 runs 13 residues. The ends were cut back, 5 bases at V and 10 bases at J, with 17 bases in the middle. From germline, CDR1 is SGHTA and CDR2 FQGNSA. The DNA of the CDR3 is TGTGCCAGCAGCGAAGCGAGGGAGACGTCAGCTTTCTTT. This sequence encodes CASSEARETSAFF.

The chain combines TRBV3-1 (or the pseudogene TRBV3-2) with TRBJ1-4; D is perhaps TRBD1 (5 bases). The CDR3 length is 15 residues. The V and J ends lost 3 bases and 7 bases respectively, with 15 bases between them. The germline gives CDR1 LGHDT, CDR2 YNNKEL (reference sequence). The CDR3 DNA sequence: TGTGCCAGCAGCCAGACCGTGGGGACTCTTGAAAAACTGTTTTTT. The encoded protein is CASSQTVGTLEKLFF.

The V call is TRBV19, the J call TRBJ1-6; D gene unclear. The CDR3 covers 14 residues. Trimming removed 2 bases at V and 5 bases at J, with 7 bases between. From germline, CDR1 is LNHDA and CDR2 SQIVND (reference sequence). The CDR3 reads CASSIKTDNSPLHF. CDR3 nucleotides: TGTGCCAGTAGTATAAAAACAGATAATTCACCCCTCCACTTT.

The CDR3 region has the DNA TGTGCCAGCAGTTTGGGCCAAACATTGGAGCAGTACTTC. The encoded protein is CASSLGQTLEQYF. The chain uses TRBV28 and TRBJ2-7; D unresolved. V was pared by 3 bases and J by 7 bases, with 13 bases between. The CDR3 extends over 13 amino acids. Germline V gene data show CDR1 as MDHEN and CDR2 as SYDVKM. Variable domain in full (rest from reference TRBV28 and TRBJ2-7): DVKVTQSSRYLVKRTGEKVFLECVQDMDHENMFWYRQDPGLGLRLIYFSYDVKMKEKGDIPEGYSVSREKKERFSLILESASTNQTSMYLCASSLGQTLEQYFGPGTRLTVT.

V gene TRBV5-1 combines with J gene TRBJ2-5; TRBD1 might be the D (6 bases). The germline V gene has CDR1 SGHRS and CDR2 YFSETQ. V lost 0 bases, J lost 2 bases, and 11 bases lay in between. This CDR3 comprises 15 residues. CDR3 residues: CASSLDRDIQETQYF. The CDR3 coding sequence is TGCGCCAGCAGCTTGGACCGGGACATTCAAGAGACCCAGTACTTC.

The genes are TRBV11-2 and TRBJ2-1, with a possible D match to TRBD2 (6 bases). Germline CDR1 and CDR2: SGHAT and FQNNGV. The CDR3 runs to 15 residues. Trimming shortened V by 6 bases and J by 9 bases, and 21 bases separated the two germline ends. Here the CDR3 DNA reads TGTGCCAGCAGACCTACAGGCGGGGCTTCGGGTGAGCAGTTCTTC. Residues: CASRPTGGASGEQFF.

The rearrangement links TRBV28 to TRBJ2-1; 9 bases fit TRBD1. Germline-derived CDR1 and CDR2 are MDHEN and SYDVKM. The CDR3 is made up of 13 amino acids. V shed 6 bases, J shed 4 bases, and the junction held 1 base outside the gene matches. CDR3 nucleotide sequence: TGTGCCAGCAGGACAGGGGGGTACAATGAGCAGTTCTTC. Protein: CASRTGGYNEQFF.